One T cell receptor (beta chain) is described in this entry. The data originate from a study of blood T cell repertoires in COVID-19. On the study more broadly: Collection of acute and convalescent COVID-19 samples took place in the United States, Italy and Spain. Nucleic acid was either cDNA or gDNA, and it came from T cells, B-cell-depleted T cells, or PBMCs.

The V gene's germline CDR1 is SEHNR and CDR2 FQNEAQ (reference sequence). The CDR3 is made up of 15 amino acids. V was shortened by 3 bases and J by 1 base, with 12 bases between the two germline ends. Original processing notes: Reference gene primer amplification gave estimated nucleated cell counts. Assay: immunoSEQ multiplex PCR; the TCRdb copy retains only in-frame clones and omits some. D and trimming come from the DNA, and the V and J calls and clone size come from that table. The sample contains about 170,000 clones, 65% to 85% of which appear only once. This chain connects TRBV7-9 to TRBJ1-1; possibly TRBD1 for D (5 bases). This sequence originates from a woman between 65 and 79 years old who had recovered from COVID-19. The sequencing input was peripheral blood. In DNA form, the CDR3 reads TGTGCCAGCAGCTTTTGGGGCCCCCGGAACACTGAAGCTTTCTTT. Its translation: CASSFWGPRNTEAFF.